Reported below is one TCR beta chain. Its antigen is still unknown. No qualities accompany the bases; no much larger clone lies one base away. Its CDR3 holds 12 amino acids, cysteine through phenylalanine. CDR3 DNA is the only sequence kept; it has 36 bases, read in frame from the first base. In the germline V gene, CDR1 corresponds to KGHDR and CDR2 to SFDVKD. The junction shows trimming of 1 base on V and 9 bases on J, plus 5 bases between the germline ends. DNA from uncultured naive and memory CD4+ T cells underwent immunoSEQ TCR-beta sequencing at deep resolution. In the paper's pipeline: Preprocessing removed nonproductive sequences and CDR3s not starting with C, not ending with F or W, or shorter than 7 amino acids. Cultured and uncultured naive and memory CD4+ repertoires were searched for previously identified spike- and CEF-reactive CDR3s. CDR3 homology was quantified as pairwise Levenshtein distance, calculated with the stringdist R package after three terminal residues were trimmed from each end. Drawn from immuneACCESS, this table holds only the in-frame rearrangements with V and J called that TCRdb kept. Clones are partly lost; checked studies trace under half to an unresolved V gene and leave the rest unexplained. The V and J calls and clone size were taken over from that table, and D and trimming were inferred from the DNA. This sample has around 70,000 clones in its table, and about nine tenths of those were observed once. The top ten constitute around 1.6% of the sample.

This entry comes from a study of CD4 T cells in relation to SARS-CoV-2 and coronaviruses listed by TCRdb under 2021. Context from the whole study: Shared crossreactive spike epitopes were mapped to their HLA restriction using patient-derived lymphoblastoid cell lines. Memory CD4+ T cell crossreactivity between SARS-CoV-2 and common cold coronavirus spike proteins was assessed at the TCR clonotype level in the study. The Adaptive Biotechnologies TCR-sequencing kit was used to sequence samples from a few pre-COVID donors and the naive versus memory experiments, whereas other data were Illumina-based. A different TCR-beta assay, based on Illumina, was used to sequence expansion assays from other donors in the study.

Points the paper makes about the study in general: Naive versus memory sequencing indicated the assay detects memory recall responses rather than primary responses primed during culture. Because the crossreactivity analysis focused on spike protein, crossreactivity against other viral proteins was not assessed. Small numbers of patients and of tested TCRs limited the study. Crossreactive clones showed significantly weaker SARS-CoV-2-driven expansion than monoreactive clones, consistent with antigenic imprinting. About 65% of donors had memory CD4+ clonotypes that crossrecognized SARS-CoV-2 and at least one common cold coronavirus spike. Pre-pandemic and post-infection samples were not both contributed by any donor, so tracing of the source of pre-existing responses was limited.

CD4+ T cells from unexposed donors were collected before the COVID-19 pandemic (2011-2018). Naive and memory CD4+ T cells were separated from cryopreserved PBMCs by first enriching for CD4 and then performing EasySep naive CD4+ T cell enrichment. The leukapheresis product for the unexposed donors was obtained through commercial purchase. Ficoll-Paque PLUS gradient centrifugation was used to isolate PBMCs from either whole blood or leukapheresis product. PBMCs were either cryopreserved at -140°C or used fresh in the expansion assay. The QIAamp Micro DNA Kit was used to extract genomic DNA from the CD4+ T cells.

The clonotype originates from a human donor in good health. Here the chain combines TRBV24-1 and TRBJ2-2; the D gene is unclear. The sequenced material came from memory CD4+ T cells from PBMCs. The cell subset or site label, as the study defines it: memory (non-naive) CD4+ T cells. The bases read TGTGCCACCAGTGATTTCGGGCGGGAGCTGTTTTTT. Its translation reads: CATSDFGRELFF.